Below are 18 T cell receptor beta chains sequenced from a single sample in a study of shared clonotypes between healthy human individuals. The assay was immunoSEQ multiplex PCR, and TCRdb's table has in-frame clones only and misses some. The data contain 2 million to 2.5 million clones, roughly 95% of them singletons. What was sequenced was naive CD4+ T cells sorted from blood. Indicated subset: CD45RA+ positively selected. Receptors were obtained from a man in his late teens or twenties in good health.

This chain joins TRBV6-1 and TRBJ2-1; D remains ambiguous. This CDR3 is built from 16 residues. The germline V gene has CDR1 MNHNS and CDR2 SASEGT. Trimming shortened V by 2 bases and J by 0 bases, and 11 bases separated the two germline ends. CDR3 nucleotides: TGTGCCAGCAGTGAACGAGTGTATAGCTCCTACAATGAGCAGTTCTTC. It encodes CASSERVYSSYNEQFF.

V gene TRBV5-1 combines with J gene TRBJ2-1; 7 bases map to TRBD1. After removal of 0 bases from V and 7 bases from J, the junction contained 7 bases not matched to a gene. The CDR3 is made up of 15 amino acids. Germline CDR1 reads SGHRS; CDR2 reads YFSETQ. The CDR3 sequence is CASSLGTGDGNEQFF. DNA for the CDR3: TGCGCCAGCAGCTTGGGGACAGGAGATGGAAATGAGCAGTTCTTC.

The table lists this clone with a count of one. Distinct nucleotide sequences in the sample also encode this CDR3. The chain couples TRBV7-3 to TRBJ2-3; 8 bases line up with TRBD2. With V trimmed by 5 bases and J by 3 bases, 4 bases remained unmatched. CDR1 SGHTA and CDR2 FQGTGA come from the germline V gene. The CDR3 totals 14 residues. The CDR3 coding sequence is TGTGCCAGCAGCCCTCGGGGGGGTACAGATACGCAGTATTTT. Translated, it gives CASSPRGGTDTQYF. The full variable domain, completed using reference TRBV7-3 and TRBJ2-3, is GAGVSQTPSNKVTEKGKYVELRCDPISGHTALYWYRQSLGQGPEFLIYFQGTGAADDSGLPNDRFFAVRPEGSVSTLKIQRTERGDSAVYLCASSPRGGTDTQYFGPGTRLTVL.

The CDR3 is CATSREGSNYGYTF. CDR3 coding DNA: TGTGCCACCAGCAGAGAAGGGTCTAACTATGGCTACACCTTC. The V call is TRBV15, the J call TRBJ1-2; D is undetermined. CDR1 and CDR2 (germline): LNHNV, YYDKDF (reference sequence). CDR3 length equals 14 residues. Trimming pared 0 bases from V and 0 bases from J, leaving 5 bases between.

The chain carries TRBV10-3 and TRBJ2-3; possible D gene TRBD1, 6 bases. The ends were cut back, 5 bases at V and 3 bases at J, with 6 bases in the middle. The CDR3 is 12 residues long. Germline V gene sequence: CDR1 ENHRY, CDR2 SYGVKD. CDR3 DNA sequence: TGTGCCATCAGTACAGGGACAGATACGCAGTATTTT. Encoded protein: CAISTGTDTQYF.

The chain combines TRBV10-2 with TRBJ1-4; weak D call: TRBD1 (6 bases). The CDR3 consists of 15 residues. With 6 bases removed from V and 4 bases from J, the gap between germline ends came to 15 bases. Germline V gives CDR1 WSHSY, CDR2 SAAADI. The DNA for the CDR3 is TGCGCCAGCAGGAGCGCTCGGACAGTTAATGAAAAACTGTTTTTT. As protein: CASRSARTVNEKLFF.

V gene TRBV6-5 combines with J gene TRBJ1-2; D might be TRBD1 (5 bases). CDR1 and CDR2 (germline): MNHEY, SVGAGI. This CDR3 contains 14 residues. V lost 6 bases and J lost 3, with 14 bases in between. The CDR3 nucleotides read TGTGCCAGCAGCCTCCGCCTGGGGGACTATGGCTACACCTTC. Encoded protein: CASSLRLGDYGYTF.

The gene calls are TRBV18 and TRBJ2-1; TRBD1 might be the D (6 bases). Germline CDR1 is KGHSH and CDR2 is LQKENI. The CDR3 has 14 residues. V gave up 3 bases and J gave up 5 bases, with 11 bases separating them. The CDR3 DNA reads TGTGCCAGCTCACCTGGACAGATTAACAATGAGCAGTTCTTC. This gives the protein CASSPGQINNEQFF.

The chain joins TRBV6-6 to TRBJ1-5, with D maybe TRBD1 (5 bases). Trimming shortened V by 6 bases and J by 0 bases, and 12 bases separated the two germline ends. The CDR3 covers 15 residues. Germline V gene lookup returns CDR1 MNHNY and CDR2 SVGAGI (reference sequence). The CDR3 nucleotides are TGTGCCAGCAGGGCGGGACGGAATAGCAATCAGCCCCAGCATTTT. Translation: CASRAGRNSNQPQHF.

A word on this clone: The same CDR3 can be traced to other DNA sequences in this sample. The chain combines TRBV18 with TRBJ2-5, with TRBD2 identical over 12 bases. Per germline, CDR1 KGHSH and CDR2 LQKENI. CDR3 size: 14 residues. The trim removed 4 bases at V and 5 bases at J, leaving 2 bases unmatched. CDR3 sequence: CASSRTSGRETQYF. CDR3 DNA sequence: TGTGCCAGCTCACGCACTAGCGGGAGGGAGACCCAGTACTTC.

V usage is TRBV2 and J usage is TRBJ2-7; D gene uncertain. Germline V gene sequence: CDR1 SNHLY, CDR2 FYNNEI. CDR3 length equals 13 residues. V was cut by 2 bases and J by 4 bases, with 9 bases left in between. The CDR3 DNA reads as TGTGCCAGCAGTGAACAGGTTCCGTACGAGCAGTACTTC. Translated: CASSEQVPYEQYF.

The chain employs TRBV27 and TRBJ1-1, with D possibly being TRBD1 (6 bases). The V gene's germline CDR1 is MNHEY and CDR2 SMNVEV (reference sequence). The V and J ends lost 5 bases and 3 bases respectively, with 13 bases between them. CDR3 length equals 14 residues. Here the CDR3 DNA reads TGTGCCAGCAGTCGGCAAGGACAGTACACTGAAGCTTTCTTT. Its translation is CASSRQGQYTEAFF.

Regarding this clone: Other DNA sequences in this sample translate to the same CDR3. The chain joins TRBV6-1 to TRBJ1-1, with D tentatively TRBD1 (6 bases). The CDR3 totals 14 residues. Germline CDR1 is MNHNS and CDR2 is SASEGT. V was shortened by 6 bases and J by 1 base, with 12 bases between the two germline ends. The chain's CDR3 is CASSQQGRNTEAFF. CDR3 in DNA: TGTGCCAGCAGCCAACAGGGCCGGAACACTGAAGCTTTCTTT.

The V and J genes are TRBV25-1 and TRBJ1-5; 9 nucleotides line up with TRBD1. The CDR3 sequence is 15 residues long. From germline, CDR1 is MGHDK and CDR2 SYGVNS. J was trimmed by 3 bases and V by 8 bases; bases with no gene match: 8. CDR3 region: CASHARQGVNQPQHF. CDR3 in DNA: TGTGCCAGCCACGCCCGACAGGGGGTCAATCAGCCCCAGCATTTT. The entire variable domain, with the rest obtained from reference TRBV25-1 and TRBJ1-5, is as follows: EADIYQTPRYLVIGTGKKITLECSQTMGHDKMYWYQQDPGMELHLIHYSYGVNSTEKGDLSSESTVSRIRTEHFPLTLESARPSHTSQYLCASHARQGVNQPQHFGDGTRLSIL.

J is TRBJ1-2 and V is TRBV5-8; TRBD1 aligns across 7 bases. The V gene's germline CDR1 is SGHTS and CDR2 YDEGEE. Unmatched junction bases numbered 7, after V lost 4 bases and J lost 4 bases. The CDR3 length is 14 residues. The CDR3 protein is CASSRYEGAYGYTF. The CDR3 DNA sequence: TGTGCCAGCAGCCGATATGAGGGGGCCTATGGCTACACCTTC.

The rearrangement links TRBV10-2 to TRBJ2-5; 13 nucleotides align to TRBD2. The V gene end was trimmed by 6 bases and the J gene end by 5 bases; junction bases not matched to a gene: 6. Germline CDR1 and CDR2: WSHSY and SAAADI. The CDR3 contains 15 residues. The CDR3 DNA reads TGCGCCAGCAGATCGGGACTAGCGGGGACCGAGACCCAGTACTTC. It yields the protein CASRSGLAGTETQYF.

The J gene is TRBJ1-2, the V gene TRBV2, with TRBD1 matching over 8 bases. Germline V lookup: CDR1 SNHLY, CDR2 FYNNEI. CDR3 length: 17 residues. The trim removed 6 bases at V and 3 bases at J, leaving 15 bases unmatched. The CDR3 sequence is CASSAPSTGDIDYGYTF. Here the CDR3 DNA reads TGTGCCAGCAGCGCCCCCTCGACAGGGGATATCGACTATGGCTACACCTTC.

The chain is built from TRBV6-4 and TRBJ2-7; 12 bases map to TRBD1. The CDR3 is made up of 15 amino acids. CDR1 and CDR2 from the germline V gene are MRHNA and SNTAGT. The ends lost 2 bases at V and 4 bases at J; junction bases unmatched: 3. As DNA, the CDR3 is TGTGCCAGCAGTGACGGGACAGGGGGCCCGTACGAGCAGTACTTC. Translation gives CASSDGTGGPYEQYF.